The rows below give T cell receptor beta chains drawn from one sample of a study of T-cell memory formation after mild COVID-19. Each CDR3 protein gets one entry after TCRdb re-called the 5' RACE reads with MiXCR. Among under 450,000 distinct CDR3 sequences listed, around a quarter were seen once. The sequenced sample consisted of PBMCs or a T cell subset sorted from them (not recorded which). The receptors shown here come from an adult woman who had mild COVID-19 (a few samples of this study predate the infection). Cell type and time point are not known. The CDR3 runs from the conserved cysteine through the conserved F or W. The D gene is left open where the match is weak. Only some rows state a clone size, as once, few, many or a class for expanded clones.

CDR3 protein: CASSHSETQYF
CDR3 DNA: TGTGCCAGCAGTCATTCTGAGACCCAGTACTTC
D gene: -
V gene: TRBV3-1
clone size: many
J gene: TRBJ2-5

CDR3 protein: CATSDFSRTGELFF
CDR3 DNA: TGTGCCACCAGTGATTTCTCACGCACCGGGGAGCTGTTTTTT
D gene: -
V gene: TRBV24-1
clone size: -
J gene: TRBJ2-2

CDR3 protein: CASTHTHTGELFF
CDR3 DNA: TGTGCCAGCACCCACACACACACCGGGGAGCTGTTTTTT
D gene: -
V gene: TRBV12-3/TRBV12-4
clone size: -
J gene: TRBJ2-2

CDR3 protein: CASRPPSGTSDWVYDNEQFF
CDR3 DNA: TGTGCCAGCAGACCTCCTTCCGGGACTAGCGACTGGGTCTATGACAATGAGCAGTTCTTC
D gene: TRBD2
V gene: TRBV27
clone size: -
J gene: TRBJ2-1

CDR3 protein: CSASTGTGGGGYTF
CDR3 DNA: TGCAGTGCCTCGACCGGGACAGGGGGGGGTGGCTACACCTTC
D gene: TRBD1
V gene: TRBV20-1
clone size: few
J gene: TRBJ1-2

CDR3 protein: CASSTWGQLNTEAFF
CDR3 DNA: TGCGCCAGCAGCACGTGGGGACAGTTGAACACTGAAGCTTTCTTT
D gene: TRBD1
V gene: TRBV4-3
clone size: -
J gene: TRBJ1-1

CDR3 protein: CASRQYRTSGNNEQFF
CDR3 DNA: TGTGCCAGCAGACAATACCGGACTAGCGGGAACAATGAGCAGTTCTTC
D gene: TRBD2
V gene: TRBV28
clone size: -
J gene: TRBJ2-1

CDR3 protein: CASSLHPSTDTQYF
CDR3 DNA: TGCGCCAGCAGCTTGCATCCCTCAACGGATACGCAGTATTTT
D gene: -
V gene: TRBV5-1
clone size: -
J gene: TRBJ2-3

CDR3 protein: CATSETGLPTEQFF
CDR3 DNA: TGTGCCACCAGTGAGACGGGACTCCCCACCGAGCAGTTCTTC
D gene: -
V gene: TRBV24-1
clone size: few
J gene: TRBJ2-1

CDR3 protein: CSARVGVSTDTQYF
CDR3 DNA: TGCAGTGCTAGAGTGGGCGTTAGCACAGATACGCAGTATTTT
D gene: -
V gene: TRBV20-1
clone size: once
J gene: TRBJ2-3

CDR3 protein: CASSYGRPGEQFF
CDR3 DNA: TGTGCCAGCAGTTACGGGAGGCCGGGTGAGCAGTTCTTC
D gene: TRBD2
V gene: TRBV27
clone size: -
J gene: TRBJ2-1

CDR3 protein: CASSKGQAIYEQYF
CDR3 DNA: TGTGCCAGCAGTAAGGGACAGGCCATATACGAGCAGTACTTC
D gene: TRBD1
V gene: TRBV27
clone size: few
J gene: TRBJ2-7

CDR3 protein: CASSLRPEDGYTF
CDR3 DNA: TGTGCCAGCAGTTTGCGGCCGGAGGATGGCTACACCTTC
D gene: -
V gene: TRBV28
clone size: few
J gene: TRBJ1-2

CDR3 protein: CASSLGTGRNEKLFF
CDR3 DNA: TGTGCCAGCTCCCTTGGGACAGGGAGGAATGAAAAACTGTTTTTT
D gene: TRBD1
V gene: TRBV6-1
clone size: -
J gene: TRBJ1-4

CDR3 protein: CASSPTGTGHNQPQHF
CDR3 DNA: TGTGCCAGTAGTCCGACAGGGACAGGGCACAATCAGCCCCAGCATTTT
D gene: TRBD1
V gene: TRBV19
clone size: few
J gene: TRBJ1-5

CDR3 protein: CASSLSNRDPGNTIYF
CDR3 DNA: TGTGCCAGCAGTTTATCGAACAGGGATCCTGGAAACACCATATATTTT
D gene: -
V gene: TRBV27
clone size: -
J gene: TRBJ1-3

CDR3 protein: CASSGPSEQFF
CDR3 DNA: TGTGCCAGCAGCGGACCATCGGAGCAGTTCTTC
D gene: -
V gene: TRBV9
clone size: -
J gene: TRBJ2-1

CDR3 protein: CASSSTDTPSGANVLTF
CDR3 DNA: TGTGCCAGCAGTTCAACAGACACACCGTCTGGGGCCAACGTCCTGACTTTC
D gene: -
V gene: TRBV7-9
clone size: -
J gene: TRBJ2-6

CDR3 protein: CSARDPTVIYEQYF
CDR3 DNA: TGCAGTGCTAGAGATCCCACCGTGATCTACGAGCAGTACTTC
D gene: -
V gene: TRBV20-1
clone size: few
J gene: TRBJ2-7

CDR3 protein: CASRALLDRDAGELFF
CDR3 DNA: TGTGCCAGCAGGGCGCTTTTGGACAGGGATGCCGGGGAGCTGTTTTTT
D gene: TRBD1
V gene: TRBV6-2/TRBV6-3
clone size: -
J gene: TRBJ2-2

CDR3 protein: CASRDRESPSSYNEQFF
CDR3 DNA: TGTGCCAGCCGGGACAGGGAGTCTCCAAGCTCCTACAATGAGCAGTTCTTC
D gene: TRBD1
V gene: TRBV6-1
clone size: few
J gene: TRBJ2-1

CDR3 protein: CASRPRDRGPSYEQYF
CDR3 DNA: TGTGCCAGCAGACCTCGAGACAGGGGGCCATCCTACGAGCAGTACTTC
D gene: TRBD1
V gene: TRBV6-5
clone size: once
J gene: TRBJ2-7

CDR3 protein: CASSPSPGTGFYGYTF
CDR3 DNA: TGTGCCAGCAGCCCCTCCCCCGGGACAGGGTTTTATGGCTACACCTTC
D gene: TRBD1
V gene: TRBV27
clone size: -
J gene: TRBJ1-2

CDR3 protein: CASSFNSGTGGASGDSGYGYTF
CDR3 DNA: TGTGCCAGCAGCTTCAACTCGGGGACAGGGGGCGCCAGCGGTGATTCGGGCTATGGCTACACCTTC
D gene: TRBD1
V gene: TRBV7-6
clone size: -
J gene: TRBJ1-2

CDR3 protein: CASSLQRNTEAFF
CDR3 DNA: TGTGCCAGCAGCTTGCAACGGAACACTGAAGCTTTCTTT
D gene: -
V gene: TRBV5-5
clone size: -
J gene: TRBJ1-1

CDR3 protein: CASSHGGASGGAHKGYNEQFF
CDR3 DNA: TGCGCCAGCAGCCACGGAGGGGCTAGCGGGGGGGCCCATAAAGGCTACAATGAGCAGTTCTTC
D gene: TRBD2
V gene: TRBV4-1
clone size: few
J gene: TRBJ2-1

CDR3 protein: CSVEADLAYEQFF
CDR3 DNA: TGCAGCGTTGAAGCAGACTTAGCATATGAGCAGTTCTTC
D gene: -
V gene: TRBV29-1
clone size: -
J gene: TRBJ2-1

CDR3 protein: CSVSGRAPLETQYF
CDR3 DNA: TGCAGCGTTTCGGGAAGGGCTCCGTTAGAGACCCAGTACTTC
D gene: -
V gene: TRBV29-1
clone size: few
J gene: TRBJ2-5

CDR3 protein: CASSYGAGGADEQFF
CDR3 DNA: TGTGCCAGCAGTTACGGAGCGGGAGGTGCGGATGAGCAGTTCTTC
D gene: TRBD2
V gene: TRBV6-2/TRBV6-3
clone size: -
J gene: TRBJ2-1

CDR3 protein: CASSLAPAQQGVYEQYF
CDR3 DNA: TGTGCCAGCAGCTTAGCCCCGGCTCAACAGGGGGTGTATGAGCAGTACTTC
D gene: TRBD1
V gene: TRBV7-9
clone size: few
J gene: TRBJ2-7

CDR3 protein: CASTFTGFAGETQYF
CDR3 DNA: TGCGCCAGCACGTTCACAGGGTTCGCGGGAGAGACCCAGTACTTC
D gene: -
V gene: TRBV5-1
clone size: few
J gene: TRBJ2-5

CDR3 protein: CATSRGVGWADRSYEQYF
CDR3 DNA: TGTGCCACCAGCAGAGGGGTAGGTTGGGCGGACCGCTCCTACGAGCAGTACTTC
D gene: -
V gene: TRBV15
clone size: -
J gene: TRBJ2-7

CDR3 protein: CASSQDSLAGGQDTQYF
CDR3 DNA: TGCGCCAGCAGCCAGGATTCCCTAGCGGGGGGGCAAGATACGCAGTATTTT
D gene: TRBD2
V gene: TRBV4-1
clone size: -
J gene: TRBJ2-3

CDR3 protein: CASSQDRGDTEAFF
CDR3 DNA: TGCGCCAGCAGCCAAGATAGAGGGGACACTGAAGCTTTCTTT
D gene: -
V gene: TRBV4-3
clone size: -
J gene: TRBJ1-1

CDR3 protein: CASSPSGGASKAFF
CDR3 DNA: TGTGCCAGCAGCCCGTCGGGGGGCGCATCGAAGGCTTTCTTT
D gene: -
V gene: TRBV5-4
clone size: -
J gene: TRBJ1-1

CDR3 protein: CAWTSGNNEQFF
CDR3 DNA: TGTGCCTGGACTAGCGGCAACAATGAGCAGTTCTTC
D gene: TRBD2
V gene: TRBV30
clone size: -
J gene: TRBJ2-1

CDR3 protein: CASSAGGGTTEAFF
CDR3 DNA: TGTGCCAGCAGCGCGGGAGGGGGAACAACTGAAGCTTTCTTT
D gene: -
V gene: TRBV6-6
clone size: few
J gene: TRBJ1-1

CDR3 protein: CASSETPGQGSGELFF
CDR3 DNA: TGTGCCAGCAGCGAAACCCCCGGACAGGGATCCGGGGAGCTGTTTTTT
D gene: TRBD1
V gene: TRBV6-4
clone size: -
J gene: TRBJ2-2

CDR3 protein: CASSSPRTASTDTQYF
CDR3 DNA: TGTGCCAGCAGTTCCCCTCGGACGGCTAGCACAGATACGCAGTATTTT
D gene: -
V gene: TRBV12-3/TRBV12-4
clone size: -
J gene: TRBJ2-3

CDR3 protein: CAGSSGRAADTQYF
CDR3 DNA: TGTGCCGGATCTAGCGGGAGGGCAGCAGATACGCAGTATTTT
D gene: TRBD2
V gene: TRBV7-2
clone size: few
J gene: TRBJ2-3

CDR3 protein: CASSVGAATNTGELFF
CDR3 DNA: TGTGCCAGCAGCGTCGGGGCCGCCACGAACACCGGGGAGCTGTTTTTT
D gene: -
V gene: TRBV9
clone size: few
J gene: TRBJ2-2

CDR3 protein: CAISPSGQMNTEAFF
CDR3 DNA: TGTGCCATCAGCCCCTCCGGACAGATGAACACTGAAGCTTTCTTT
D gene: -
V gene: TRBV10-3
clone size: -
J gene: TRBJ1-1

CDR3 protein: CASSRTSGRANEQFF
CDR3 DNA: TGTGCCAGCAGCCGGACTAGCGGGAGGGCCAATGAGCAGTTCTTC
D gene: TRBD2
V gene: TRBV9
clone size: -
J gene: TRBJ2-1

CDR3 protein: CASARGNQPQHF
CDR3 DNA: TGTGCCAGCGCCCGAGGCAATCAGCCCCAGCATTTT
D gene: -
V gene: TRBV13
clone size: -
J gene: TRBJ1-5

CDR3 protein: CSLLSSYEQYF
CDR3 DNA: TGCAGCCTCCTGAGCTCCTACGAGCAGTACTTC
D gene: -
V gene: TRBV20-1
clone size: many
J gene: TRBJ2-7

CDR3 protein: CAISASTDTQYF
CDR3 DNA: TGTGCCATCAGTGCTAGCACAGATACGCAGTATTTT
D gene: -
V gene: TRBV10-3
clone size: -
J gene: TRBJ2-3

CDR3 protein: CASSLSGDGELFF
CDR3 DNA: TGCGCCAGCAGCCTCTCTGGTGACGGGGAGCTGTTTTTT
D gene: -
V gene: TRBV4-3
clone size: few
J gene: TRBJ2-2

CDR3 protein: CASGSYLQNTEAFF
CDR3 DNA: TGTGCCAGCGGATCTTATTTACAGAACACTGAAGCTTTCTTT
D gene: -
V gene: TRBV27
clone size: -
J gene: TRBJ1-1

CDR3 protein: CASSFSEGLEQFF
CDR3 DNA: TGTGCCAGCAGCTTTTCTGAGGGGCTTGAGCAGTTCTTC
D gene: -
V gene: TRBV11-3
clone size: -
J gene: TRBJ2-1

CDR3 protein: CASSSGAGRLSYNEQFF
CDR3 DNA: TGCGCCAGCAGCTCAGGGGCGGGACGCCTCTCCTACAATGAGCAGTTCTTC
D gene: -
V gene: TRBV5-1
clone size: few
J gene: TRBJ2-1

CDR3 protein: CASSYTPAGDTQYF
CDR3 DNA: TGTGCCAGCAGTTACACTCCGGCGGGAGATACGCAGTATTTT
D gene: -
V gene: TRBV11-2
clone size: few
J gene: TRBJ2-3

CDR3 protein: CASSVASGTQYF
CDR3 DNA: TGTGCCAGCAGCGTAGCCTCTGGGACCCAGTACTTC
D gene: -
V gene: TRBV9
clone size: few
J gene: TRBJ2-5

CDR3 protein: CSASSPNSNQPQHF
CDR3 DNA: TGCAGTGCTAGCTCGCCTAATAGCAATCAGCCCCAGCATTTT
D gene: -
V gene: TRBV20-1
clone size: -
J gene: TRBJ1-5

CDR3 protein: CAISEGKTYEQYF
CDR3 DNA: TGTGCCATCAGTGAGGGGAAGACCTACGAGCAGTACTTC
D gene: -
V gene: TRBV10-3
clone size: -
J gene: TRBJ2-7